The 14 T cell receptor beta chains below come from one sample, sequenced in a study of T cell responses to AZD1222 COVID-19 vaccine. The method was immunoSEQ multiplex PCR; TCRdb's version includes in-frame clones alone and lacks a portion of them. The table has about 110,000 clones, nearly 90% seen once. The input for sequencing was peripheral blood, taken 28 days after the second AZD1222 dose. These receptors were collected from an adult who received the AZD1222 COVID-19 vaccine.

This chain uses TRBV27 with TRBJ1-6, with D unresolved. Germline-derived CDR1 and CDR2 are MNHEY and SMNVEV (reference sequence). There are 17 residues in the CDR3. Trimming removed 2 bases from V and 0 bases from J, with 11 bases in between. Here the CDR3 reads CASSLVRKYSYNSPLHF. The DNA for the CDR3 is TGTGCCAGCAGTTTAGTCCGAAAGTACTCCTATAATTCACCCCTCCACTTT.

The chain couples TRBV27 to TRBJ1-6; 8 bases are shared with TRBD1. V lost 6 bases and J lost 9; bases outside the gene matches: 19. CDR1 and CDR2 from the germline V gene are MNHEY and SMNVEV (reference sequence). The CDR3 has 18 amino acids. CDR3 sequence: CASRRQGTSNRGASPLHF. The CDR3 bases are TGTGCCAGCAGGCGACAGGGGACTTCTAACCGCGGTGCTTCACCCCTCCACTTT.

The chain combines TRBV6-7 with TRBJ1-1; D is possibly TRBD1 (6 bases). TRBV6-7 falls under the ORF class, with uncertain function. Trimming took 1 base from V and 8 from J, leaving 26 bases between them. The length of the CDR3 is 18 residues. Here the CDR3 DNA reads TGTGCCAGCAGTTACTACGGGGGCTCCTCAAATAGAACCAGGGAAGCTTTCTTT. Translated, it gives CASSYYGGSSNRTREAFF.

The chain joins TRBV7-6 to TRBJ1-5, with D hard to call. V lost 3 bases and J 4 bases, leaving 7 bases between the germline ends. Germline CDR1 is SGHVS and CDR2 is FNYEAQ. The CDR3 consists of 13 residues. This chain's CDR3 is CASSFGSNQPQHF. The DNA for the CDR3 is TGTGCCAGCAGCTTTGGAAGTAATCAGCCCCAGCATTTT.

This clone was counted between two and nine times. This chain links TRBV28 with TRBJ1-2, with D hard to call. The CDR3 has 12 residues. Germline V lookup: CDR1 MDHEN, CDR2 SYDVKM. V lost 6 bases and J 4 bases, leaving 9 bases between the germline ends. Written as DNA, the CDR3 is TGTGCCAGCAGCTTGGACGGCTATGGCTACACCTTC. It is translated as CASSLDGYGYTF.

The gene calls are TRBV19 and TRBJ2-4; D may be TRBD2 (6 bases). V was shortened by 1 base and J by 4 bases, with 14 bases between the two germline ends. The CDR3 sequence is 16 residues long. Germline V gives CDR1 LNHDA, CDR2 SQIVND (reference sequence). The CDR3 DNA follows: TGTGCCAGTAGTATAGCGGAATGGGACTTGAAAAACATTCAGTACTTC. The encoded protein is CASSIAEWDLKNIQYF.

The V call is TRBV7-9, the J call TRBJ1-5, with D hard to call. Germline V gene data show CDR1 as SEHNR and CDR2 as FQNEAQ (reference sequence). Trimming stripped 1 base from V and 5 bases from J, with 6 bases between. This CDR3 spans 13 amino acids. The CDR3 nucleotides read TGTGCCAGCAGCTTAGGCCCTGATCAGCCCCAGCATTTT. Protein product: CASSLGPDQPQHF.

The V gene is TRBV5-6, the J gene TRBJ2-1; D remains ambiguous. Germline values: CDR1 SGHDT, CDR2 YYEEEE. The CDR3 has 12 amino acids. V lost 1 base and J 7 bases, leaving 6 bases between the germline ends. CDR3 amino acids: CASSLFRNEQFF. The CDR3 coding sequence is TGTGCCAGCAGCTTGTTTCGGAATGAGCAGTTCTTC. Full variable domain (outside the CDR3, taken from reference TRBV5-6 and TRBJ2-1): DAGVTQSPTHLIKTRGQQVTLRCSPKSGHDTVSWYQQALGQGPQFIFQYYEEEERQRGNFPDRFSGHQFPNYSSELNVNALLLGDSALYLCASSLFRNEQFFGPGTRLTVL.

The V call is TRBV5-1, the J call TRBJ2-3; possible D gene TRBD2, 6 bases. CDR1 SGHRS and CDR2 YFSETQ come from the germline V gene. The CDR3 extends over 16 amino acids. V dropped 2 bases and J dropped 1 base, with 14 bases sitting between them. CDR3 protein: CASSLDASVGTDTQYF. CDR3 DNA: TGCGCCAGCAGCTTAGATGCTAGCGTGGGCACAGATACGCAGTATTTT.

The genes are TRBV28 and TRBJ2-1; D not resolved. This CDR3 spans 13 amino acids. The ends were cut back, 3 bases at V and 7 bases at J, with 10 bases in the middle. Germline CDR1 and CDR2: MDHEN and SYDVKM. The CDR3 region has the DNA TGTGCCAGCAGTTTTACCGGGCAGAATGAGCAGTTCTTC. As protein: CASSFTGQNEQFF.

In its sample, this clone was seen once. This chain uses TRBV4-1 with TRBJ2-3; D perhaps matches TRBD1 (5 bases). Germline loops: CDR1 MGHRA, CDR2 YSYEKL. Between the trimmed V and J ends, which lost 1 base and 5 bases, there was a span of 13 bases. The CDR3 covers 15 residues. The CDR3 DNA reads TGCGCCAGCAGCCAAGTGGAACAGGTCGGAGATACGCAGTATTTT. This sequence encodes CASSQVEQVGDTQYF.

This sequence joins TRBV7-9 and TRBJ2-7, with 7 bases matching TRBD1. Germline V lookup: CDR1 SEHNR, CDR2 FQNEAQ (reference sequence). Unmatched junction bases numbered 10, after V lost 2 bases and J lost 0 bases. This CDR3 region has 17 residues. The CDR3 nucleotides are TGTGCCAGCAGCTTATTAGGTCGGGGACAGAGCTCCTACGAGCAGTACTTC. As protein: CASSLLGRGQSSYEQYF. The variable domain in full, with the rest retrieved from reference TRBV7-9 and TRBJ2-7, is DTGVSQNPRHKITKRGQNVTFRCDPISEHNRLYWYRQTLGQGPEFLTYFQNEAQLEKSRLLSDRFSAERPKGSFSTLEIQRTEQGDSAMYLCASSLLGRGQSSYEQYFGPGTRLTVT.

Here the CDR3 DNA reads TGCGCCAGCAGCCAACAAGCACAGGGCACCTACGAGCAGTACTTC. Translating gives CASSQQAQGTYEQYF. The genes are TRBV4-3 and TRBJ2-7, with a tentative D call TRBD1 (6 bases). V gave up 2 bases and J gave up 2 bases, with 13 bases separating them. The CDR3 runs to 15 residues. CDR1 and CDR2 from the germline V gene are LGHNA and YSLEER.

The V gene is TRBV4-1, the J gene TRBJ2-3; tentative D call: TRBD1 (5 bases). CDR1 is MGHRA and CDR2 is YSYEKL in the germline V gene. CDR3 length equals 14 residues. Trimming removed 0 bases from V and 3 bases from J, with 7 bases in between. For the CDR3, the DNA is TGCGCCAGCAGCCAAGATGCAGGGACAGATACGCAGTATTTT. This sequence encodes CASSQDAGTDTQYF.